The 16 T cell receptor beta chains in this list originate from one sample, sequenced in a study of blood T cell repertoires in COVID-19. TCRdb keeps only in-frame clones here, not all; method: immunoSEQ multiplex PCR. The sample consists of 150,000 or so clones, 75% to 85% of them appearing once. Input material: peripheral blood. The receptors originated from a human donor with acute or convalescent COVID-19. The donor label of this sample is uncertain.

The gene calls are TRBV27 and TRBJ1-1; 7 nucleotides match TRBD1. CDR3 length: 16 amino acids. V lost 2 bases, J lost 0 bases, and 6 bases stayed unmatched. Germline values: CDR1 MNHEY, CDR2 SMNVEV (reference sequence). Here the CDR3 reads CASSLIPGQLNTEAFF. As DNA, the CDR3 is TGTGCCAGCAGTTTAATACCGGGACAGTTGAACACTGAAGCTTTCTTT.

The CDR3 DNA follows: TGTGCCAGTAGTGATCGACGGGAGAGGGAGGGCTACACCTTC. It translates to CASSDRREREGYTF. The chain recombines TRBV19 with TRBJ1-2; no clear D gene. Germline V lookup: CDR1 LNHDA, CDR2 SQIVND (reference sequence). The CDR3 consists of 14 residues. With 5 bases removed from V and 8 bases from J, the gap between germline ends came to 18 bases.

In its sample, this clone was seen a few times. At the DNA level, this CDR3 is encoded by other sequences in the same sample as well. The gene calls are TRBV2 and TRBJ1-1; D is possibly TRBD1 (5 bases). Germline V gene lookup returns CDR1 SNHLY and CDR2 FYNNEI. Trimming removed 4 bases from V and 2 bases from J, with 8 bases in between. CDR3 length: 13 amino acids. CDR3 bases: TGTGCCAGCAGTGGAAGGGGAAACACTGAAGCTTTCTTT. Its translation is CASSGRGNTEAFF.

J is TRBJ1-4 and V is TRBV10-3, with D possibly TRBD1 on 6 matching bases. This CDR3 is built from 14 residues. Trimming left V 4 bases short and J 6 bases short, with 12 bases between. Germline V gives CDR1 ENHRY, CDR2 SYGVKD. The CDR3 protein is CAISGGGDYEKLFF. For the CDR3, the DNA is TGTGCCATCAGTGGAGGGGGGGATTATGAAAAACTGTTTTTT.

This clone showed up just a few times. The J gene is TRBJ2-7, the V gene TRBV5-4; D not resolved. The CDR3 length is 14 residues. Germline V gives CDR1 SGHNT, CDR2 YYREEE (reference sequence). The germline V and J ends were trimmed by 2 bases and 2 bases, with 11 bases remaining between them. For the CDR3, the DNA is TGTGCCAGCAGCTTCTCAGGTGGTACCTACGAGCAGTACTTC. Encoded protein: CASSFSGGTYEQYF.

The gene calls are TRBV29-1 and TRBJ2-1; D is perhaps TRBD1 (6 bases). V lost 3 bases, J lost 3 bases, and 15 bases lay in between. This CDR3 contains 15 residues. The germline V gene has CDR1 SQVTM and CDR2 ANQGSEA. The CDR3 spells CSVEDDRRYYNEQFF. CDR3 coding DNA: TGCAGCGTTGAGGACGACAGGCGATACTACAATGAGCAGTTCTTC.

This chain connects TRBV18 to TRBJ1-3, with D possibly TRBD1 on 6 matching bases. CDR1 and CDR2 (germline): KGHSH, LQKENI. V lost 3 bases and J lost 2, with 11 bases in between. CDR3 size: 15 residues. This CDR3 reads CASSPVRQAGNTIYF. The DNA of the CDR3 is TGTGCCAGCTCACCGGTGAGACAGGCTGGAAACACCATATATTTT.

The chain uses TRBV5-4 and TRBJ2-7; 10 bases match TRBD1. The V gene end was trimmed by 4 bases and the J gene end by 3 bases; junction bases not matched to a gene: 4. CDR1 is SGHNT and CDR2 is YYREEE in the germline V gene (reference sequence). The CDR3 sequence is 14 residues long. CDR3 coding DNA: TGTGCCAGCAGCCGGGACAGGGGTAGCTACGAGCAGTACTTC. Residues: CASSRDRGSYEQYF.

Comment on this clone: The same CDR3 can be traced to other DNA sequences in this sample. This chain links TRBV9 with TRBJ2-3; D gene unclear. Trimming took off 0 bases at V and 2 bases at J, with 7 bases between the two ends. CDR1 is SGDLS and CDR2 is YYNGEE in the germline V gene. This CDR3 comprises 14 residues. CDR3 residues: CASSVDSYTDTQYF. CDR3 DNA: TGTGCCAGCAGCGTAGACTCTTACACAGATACGCAGTATTTT.

The J gene is TRBJ2-1, the V gene TRBV5-6; the D is unclear. CDR3 length: 15 amino acids. CDR1 SGHDT and CDR2 YYEEEE come from the germline V gene. V was cut by 3 bases and J by 0 bases, with 10 bases left in between. As DNA, the CDR3 is TGTGCCAGCAGCTCCCCAGGTAGCTCCTACAATGAGCAGTTCTTC. Protein: CASSSPGSSYNEQFF.

CDR3 in amino acids: CSALRDTQYF. CDR3 DNA: TGCAGTGCCCTCAGGGATACGCAGTATTTT. The chain carries TRBV20-1 and TRBJ2-3; D call uncertain. Between the trimmed V and J ends, which lost 6 bases and 6 bases, there was a span of 7 bases. The V gene's germline CDR1 is DFQATT and CDR2 SNEGSKA (reference sequence). The CDR3 is 10 amino acids.

This clone came up once. The chain uses TRBV6-5 and TRBJ2-3, with 9 bases aligning to TRBD2. The V gene end was trimmed by 2 bases and the J gene end by 5 bases; junction bases not matched to a gene: 5. Germline V lookup: CDR1 MNHEY, CDR2 SVGAGI. The CDR3 totals 15 residues. CDR3 sequence: CASSYTGGGGDTQYF. CDR3 nucleotides: TGTGCCAGCAGTTACACGGGCGGGGGGGGAGATACGCAGTATTTT.

The CDR3 coding sequence is TGTGCCAGCAGTGCCGGTCGGGGGACTGAAGCTTTCTTT. Protein product: CASSAGRGTEAFF. The chain combines TRBV2 with TRBJ1-1; perhaps TRBD1 as D (5 bases). The germline V and J ends were trimmed by 4 bases and 5 bases, with 11 bases remaining between them. Germline-derived CDR1 and CDR2 are SNHLY and FYNNEI. The length of the CDR3 is 13 residues.

The chain couples TRBV11-1 to TRBJ1-2; D uncertain. The CDR3 is 14 residues long. CDR1 and CDR2 from the germline V gene are SGHAT and FQDESV (reference sequence). Trimming pared 5 bases from V and 4 bases from J, leaving 14 bases between. The CDR3 region has the DNA TGTGCCAGCAGCCCCGAGCTTCTTGGCTATGGCTACACCTTC. As protein: CASSPELLGYGYTF.

This chain links TRBV5-8 with TRBJ2-5, with D perhaps TRBD1 (6 bases). The CDR3 has 15 amino acids. CDR1 and CDR2 (germline): SGHTS, YDEGEE. V gave up 1 base and J gave up 1 base, with 11 bases separating them. CDR3 loop: CASSLPRTVQETQYF. DNA of the CDR3: TGTGCCAGCAGCTTGCCCCGGACAGTCCAAGAGACCCAGTACTTC.

The chain joins TRBV6-6 to TRBJ1-6, with D possibly TRBD1 on 5 matching bases. Germline V gives CDR1 MNHNY, CDR2 SVGAGI (reference sequence). The length of the CDR3 is 14 residues. V shed 2 bases and J shed 7 bases, with 9 bases lying between them. CDR3 sequence (DNA): TGTGCCAGCAGTTACGACAGCCCAAATTCACCCCTCCACTTT. Amino acid sequence: CASSYDSPNSPLHF.